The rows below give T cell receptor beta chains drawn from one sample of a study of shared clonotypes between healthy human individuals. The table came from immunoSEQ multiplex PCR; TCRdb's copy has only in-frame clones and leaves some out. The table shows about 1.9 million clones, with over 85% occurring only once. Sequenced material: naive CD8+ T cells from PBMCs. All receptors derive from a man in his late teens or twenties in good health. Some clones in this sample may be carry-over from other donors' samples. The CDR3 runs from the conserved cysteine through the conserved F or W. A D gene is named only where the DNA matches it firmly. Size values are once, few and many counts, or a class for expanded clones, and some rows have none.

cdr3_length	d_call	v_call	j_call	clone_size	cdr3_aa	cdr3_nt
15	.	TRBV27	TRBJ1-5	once	CASSLHNTGNQPQHF	TGTGCCAGCAGTTTGCATAATACAGGGAATCAGCCCCAGCATTTT
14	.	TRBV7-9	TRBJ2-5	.	CASSPPWEEETQYF	TGTGCCAGCAGCCCCCCTTGGGAGGAAGAGACCCAGTACTTC
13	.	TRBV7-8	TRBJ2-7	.	CASSPTLAREQYF	TGTGCCAGCAGTCCCACCCTAGCGCGCGAGCAGTACTTC
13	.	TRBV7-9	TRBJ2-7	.	CASSFVAREEQYF	TGTGCCAGCAGCTTCGTTGCCCGGGAAGAGCAGTACTTC
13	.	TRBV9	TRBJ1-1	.	CASTSPPGPEAFF	TGTGCCAGCACCTCTCCTCCGGGGCCTGAAGCTTTCTTT
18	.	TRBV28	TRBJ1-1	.	CASSLWVVQAPMNTEAFF	TGTGCCAGCAGTTTATGGGTTGTCCAAGCCCCCATGAACACTGAAGCTTTCTTT
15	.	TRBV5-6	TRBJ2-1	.	CASSVGGGNYNEQFF	TGTGCCAGCAGCGTAGGTGGCGGTAACTACAATGAGCAGTTCTTC
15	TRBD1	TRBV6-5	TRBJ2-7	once	CASSSGQGLRYEQYF	TGTGCCAGCAGTTCGGGACAGGGACTCCGCTACGAGCAGTACTTC
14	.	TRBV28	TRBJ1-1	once	CASSLWTGGTEAFF	TGTGCCAGCAGTTTATGGACAGGAGGGACTGAAGCTTTCTTT
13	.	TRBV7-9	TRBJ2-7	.	CASSQESGYEQYF	TGTGCCAGCAGCCAAGAATCCGGCTACGAGCAGTACTTC
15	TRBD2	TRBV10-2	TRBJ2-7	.	CASSERLAEWYEQYF	TGCGCCAGCAGTGAACGTCTAGCGGAGTGGTACGAGCAGTACTTC
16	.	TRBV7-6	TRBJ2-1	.	CASSLAPGEDNNEQFF	TGTGCCAGCAGCTTAGCCCCGGGAGAGGATAACAATGAGCAGTTCTTC
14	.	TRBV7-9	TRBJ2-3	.	CASNPTLGANTQYF	TGTGCCAGCAACCCAACCCTGGGGGCAAATACGCAGTATTTT
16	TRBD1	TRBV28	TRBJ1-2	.	CASSLRQGAFGYGYTF	TGTGCCAGCAGTTTACGGCAGGGGGCATTTGGGTATGGCTACACCTTC
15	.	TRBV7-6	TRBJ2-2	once	CASSFGGLGTGELFF	TGTGCCAGCAGCTTTGGAGGGCTCGGAACCGGGGAGCTGTTTTTT
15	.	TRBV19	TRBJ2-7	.	CASSPDRLITYEQYF	TGTGCCAGTAGTCCAGACAGATTAATCACCTACGAGCAGTACTTC
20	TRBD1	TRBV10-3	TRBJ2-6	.	CAISGYRDREEKTGANVLTF	TGTGCCATCAGTGGGTACCGGGACAGGGAAGAAAAAACTGGGGCCAACGTCCTGACTTTC
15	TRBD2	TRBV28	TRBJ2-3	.	CANSRGAGVLDTQYF	TGTGCCAACTCGCGGGGAGCGGGAGTTTTAGATACGCAGTATTTT
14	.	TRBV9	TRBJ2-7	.	CASSVGASSYEQYF	TGTGCCAGCAGCGTAGGGGCTAGCTCCTACGAGCAGTACTTC
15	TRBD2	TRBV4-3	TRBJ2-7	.	CASSQKTSDSYEQYF	TGCGCCAGCAGCCAGAAGACTAGCGACTCCTACGAGCAGTACTTC
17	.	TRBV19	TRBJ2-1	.	CASSIDHPPSSYNEQFF	TGTGCCAGTAGTATAGATCATCCGCCAAGCTCCTACAATGAGCAGTTCTTC
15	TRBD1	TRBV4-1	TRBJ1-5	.	CASSQGTGGHQPQHF	TGCGCCAGCAGCCAGGGGACAGGGGGGCATCAGCCCCAGCATTTT
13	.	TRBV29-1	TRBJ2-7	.	CSVDPGQGYEQYF	TGCAGCGTTGACCCGGGACAAGGATACGAGCAGTACTTC
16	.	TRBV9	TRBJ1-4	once	CASSVGGVKTNEKLFF	TGTGCCAGCAGCGTTGGGGGGGTCAAAACTAATGAAAAACTGTTTTTT
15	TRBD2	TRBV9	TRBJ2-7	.	CASSPLGGVPYEQYF	TGTGCCAGCAGCCCCCTCGGGGGGGTCCCCTACGAGCAGTACTTC
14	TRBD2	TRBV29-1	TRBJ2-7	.	CSVDGGEGFYGQYF	TGCAGCGTTGATGGGGGGGAAGGCTTCTACGGGCAGTACTTC
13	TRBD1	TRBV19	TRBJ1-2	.	CASTAGTDYGYTF	TGTGCCAGTACCGCCGGGACAGACTATGGCTACACCTTC
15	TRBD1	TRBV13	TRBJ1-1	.	CASSRRQGMNTEAFF	TGTGCCAGCAGCAGAAGACAGGGGATGAACACTGAAGCTTTCTTT
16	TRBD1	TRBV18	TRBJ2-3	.	CASSSRDRGLMDTQYF	TGTGCCAGCTCATCCCGGGACAGGGGGTTAATGGATACGCAGTATTTT
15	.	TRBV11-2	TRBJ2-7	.	CASSYWVDGSYEQYF	TGTGCCAGCAGCTATTGGGTAGACGGCTCCTACGAGCAGTACTTC
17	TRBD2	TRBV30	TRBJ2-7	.	CAWSVGRKRRGLYEQYF	TGTGCCTGGAGTGTCGGGAGGAAGCGAAGAGGATTATACGAGCAGTACTTC
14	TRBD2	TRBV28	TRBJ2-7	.	CASSLRAGGYEQYF	TGTGCCAGCAGTTTACGAGCGGGAGGCTACGAGCAGTACTTC
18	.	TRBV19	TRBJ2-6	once	CASSILRREFSGANVLTF	TGTGCCAGTAGTATTCTCCGGCGGGAATTCTCTGGGGCCAACGTCCTGACTTTC
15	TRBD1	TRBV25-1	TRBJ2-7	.	CASSDRGTASYEQYF	TGTGCCAGCAGTGATAGGGGGACAGCCTCCTACGAGCAGTACTTC
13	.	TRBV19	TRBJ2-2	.	CASTWDLPGELFF	TGTGCCAGTACTTGGGACCTCCCCGGGGAGCTGTTTTTT
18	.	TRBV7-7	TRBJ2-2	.	CASSQRPLATTNTGELFF	TGTGCCAGCAGCCAAAGACCCCTAGCGACTACGAACACCGGGGAGCTGTTTTTT
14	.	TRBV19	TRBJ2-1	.	CASSYGRESHEQFF	TGTGCCAGTAGTTACGGGCGGGAAAGCCATGAGCAGTTCTTC
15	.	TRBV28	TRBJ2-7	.	CASSLLRDITYEQYF	TGTGCCAGCAGTTTACTCAGGGATATCACCTACGAGCAGTACTTC
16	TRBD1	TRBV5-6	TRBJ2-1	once	CASSEALGQGYNEQFF	TGTGCCAGCAGCGAGGCGTTGGGACAGGGCTACAATGAGCAGTTCTTC
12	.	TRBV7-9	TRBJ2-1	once	CASSLVANEQFF	TGTGCCAGCAGCTTAGTAGCTAATGAGCAGTTCTTC
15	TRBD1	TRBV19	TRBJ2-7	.	CASSLTGTGGYEQYF	TGTGCCAGTAGTTTAACCGGGACAGGGGGCTACGAGCAGTACTTC
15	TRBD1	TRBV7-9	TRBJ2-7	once	CASSLEQGWVYEQYF	TGTGCCAGCAGCCTAGAACAGGGGTGGGTCTACGAGCAGTACTTC
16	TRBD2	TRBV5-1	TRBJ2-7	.	CASSEGLAGTSYEQYF	TGCGCCAGCAGCGAAGGACTAGCGGGAACTTCCTACGAGCAGTACTTC
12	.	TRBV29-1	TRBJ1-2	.	CSVEDPSYGYTF	TGCAGCGTTGAAGATCCCAGCTATGGCTACACCTTC
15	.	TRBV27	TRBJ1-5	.	CASSRDRGGNQPQHF	TGTGCCAGCAGCCGGGACCGGGGAGGCAATCAGCCCCAGCATTTT